Here is one T cell receptor beta chain with its context. Its antigen is currently unknown. Using immunoSEQ multiplex PCR, the repertoire was profiled, and TCRdb retains in-frame clones only, with some absent. The sample lists 100,000 or so clones; just over 90% were seen once. The sample originates from a study of T cell responses to AZD1222 COVID-19 vaccine. About the research overall: Investigators merged groups given second doses at roughly 4 or roughly 12 weeks. Whole-study findings and limits: Rises in breadth and depth of Spike-specific TCRs came after two AZD1222 doses. Just 6 or 7 people given AZD1222 tested seropositive at baseline.

The sequence derives from an adult in good health. This specimen consisted of peripheral blood, obtained on day 0 of AZD1222 vaccination.

CDR3 nucleotide sequence: TGTGCCGGAGGGAGGGGGAACCCGGATGCTGAAGCTTTCTTT. Translated: CAGGRGNPDAEAFF. This chain joins TRBV6-5 and TRBJ1-1; a weak D match, TRBD1 (6 bases). The V end was cut by 11 bases, the J end by 6 bases, with 22 bases between. The length of the CDR3 is 14 residues. Per the germline V gene, CDR1 is MNHEY and CDR2 is SVGAGI.